The source of this TCR beta chain is a study of T cells in Graves' hyperthyroidism and ophthalmopathy. Overall study findings and caveats: Before onset, by a median of around 6.1 months, the model predicted ophthalmopathy. Patients with ophthalmopathy were separated from those with stable hyperthyroidism by a 13 V-J model.

This clonotype was picked up a small number of times. Its antigen remains unknown. Trimming took 0 bases from V and 6 from J; bases not matched to a gene: 5. The CDR3 extends over 15 amino acids. CDR1 and CDR2 from the germline V gene are SGHNT and YYREEE (reference sequence). Disease duration was under 3 months in the ophthalmopathy patients, who also had a Clinical Activity Score of at least 3 and a NOSPECS grade of at least 4. Lactation, pregnancy, other autoimmune disease or uncontrolled infection led to exclusion of patients. Amplification targeted TCR beta CDR3 regions from RNA transcripts. The primer set for the first-round RT-PCR of the TCR CDR3 was HTBI. Each CDR3 protein gets one entry after TCRdb re-called the multiplex PCR reads with MiXCR. The sample consists of around 600,000 distinct CDR3 sequences, 14% of them appearing once.

V is TRBV5-4 and J is TRBJ2-1; TRBD2 matches at 8 bases. The receptor's source is a woman in her 50s with Graves' ophthalmopathy. Sequencing input: blood. The CDR3 nucleotides are TGTGCCAGCAGCTTGGTGGGTGCGGGAGGCAATGAGCAGTTCTTC. Amino acid sequence: CASSLVGAGGNEQFF.